This T cell receptor beta chain derives from a study of cytomegalovirus exposure and HLA in healthy donors. V was trimmed by 1 base and J by 6 bases, leaving 9 bases between them. CDR3 length: 13 residues. CDR1 is SGHTA and CDR2 is FQGNSA in the germline V gene. Profiled with immunoSEQ multiplex PCR; TCRdb holds only in-frame clones, not every one. The table lists 50,000 or so clones, more than 70% of them singletons. The source of this sequence is a woman aged 18 to 35 in good health and CMV-seropositive. Sequencing was done on a sample of PBMCs. This chain links TRBV7-2 with TRBJ2-5; D is ambiguous. The CDR3 sequence: CASSLVPEQTQYF. The CDR3 bases are TGTGCCAGCAGCTTAGTTCCCGAGCAGACCCAGTACTTC.